The clone carrying this T cell receptor beta chain has only one observation. The data stem from a study of blood T cells in healthy people across ages. Combining a sample-barcoded 5' primer with a J-beta primer mix, a second PCR ran for roughly 7 to 11 cycles. TCRdb re-analysed the 5' RACE reads in MiXCR, keeping a single row per CDR3 protein. The profile shows around 870,000 distinct CDR3 sequences, roughly 26% of them singletons. V lost 4 bases and J lost 1, with 14 bases in between. Germline loops: CDR1 SGHRS, CDR2 YFSETQ. The CDR3 is made up of 15 amino acids. The genes are TRBV5-1 and TRBJ1-1; D remains unclear. Material for sequencing was blood. This clonotype was sampled from a woman older than 75 in good health. In DNA form, the CDR3 reads TGCGCCAGCAGCCGCCTCCGGGCAGCGAACACTGAAGCTTTCTTT. It encodes CASSRLRAANTEAFF.